The 12 T cell receptor beta chains below come from one sample, sequenced in a study of human T cells and chemical hapten exposure. Time point described: healthy volunteer bleed at 6 weeks. Total RNA extraction was carried out from unfractionated whole blood. TCRdb called the RACE reads again in MiXCR, with one record for every CDR3 protein. The profile shows more than 75,000 distinct CDR3 sequences, over 7% of them singletons. The sequenced sample consisted of whole blood. These receptors were collected from a male donor in good health. Some clones in this sample may be carry-over from other donors' samples.

The V call is TRBV27, the J call TRBJ2-7; TRBD2 might be the D (6 bases). This CDR3 contains 15 residues. Germline CDR1 MNHEY, CDR2 SMNVEV (reference sequence). V gave up 7 bases and J gave up 0 bases, with 16 bases separating them. CDR3 sequence: CASTSWGGSSYEQYF. CDR3 bases: TGTGCCAGCACCTCTTGGGGAGGAAGCTCCTACGAGCAGTACTTC.

The chain has TRBV10-3 and TRBJ1-1; the D gene is possibly TRBD1 (5 bases). The germline V gene encodes CDR1 ENHRY and CDR2 SYGVKD. The CDR3 length is 15 residues. Trimming left V 5 bases short and J 5 bases short, with 18 bases between. CDR3 sequence (DNA): TGTGCCATCAGTTTCGGGGCACTCACTTGGACTGAAGCTTTCTTT. It translates to CAISFGALTWTEAFF.

This chain joins TRBV7-6 and TRBJ1-4; a weak D match, TRBD1 (5 bases). The CDR3 contains 15 residues. Trimming took 4 bases from V and 8 from J, leaving 17 bases between them. Looked up from germline, CDR1 is SGHVS and CDR2 is FNYEAQ. The CDR3 region is CASSSLSRAGEKLFF. The CDR3, as DNA: TGTGCCAGCAGCTCTCTATCCAGGGCGGGGGAAAAACTGTTTTTT. Complete variable domain (other parts from reference TRBV7-6 and TRBJ1-4): GAGVSQSPRYKVTKRGQDVALRCDPISGHVSLYWYRQALGQGPEFLTYFNYEAQQDKSGLPNDRFSAERPEGSISTLTIQRTEQRDSAMYRCASSSLSRAGEKLFFGSGTQLSVL.

The CDR3 loop reads CASSLGQGITEAFF. The CDR3 DNA sequence: TGTGCCAGCAGTTTGGGACAGGGGATCACTGAAGCTTTCTTT. The chain joins TRBV6-2 or TRBV6-3 to TRBJ1-1; 10 nucleotides match TRBD1. The CDR3 loop spans 14 amino acids. Germline CDR1 is MNHEY and CDR2 is SVGEGT. Losses at the gene ends were 4 bases for V and 4 bases for J; bases not matched to a gene: 3.

This clonotype appeared a few times. This chain uses TRBV19 with TRBJ1-2; perhaps TRBD1 as D (6 bases). With 0 bases removed from V and 5 bases from J, the gap between germline ends came to 13 bases. The CDR3 loop spans 15 amino acids. CDR1 LNHDA and CDR2 SQIVND come from the germline V gene (reference sequence). CDR3 amino acids: CASSIDPAGVYGYTF. CDR3 coding DNA: TGTGCCAGTAGTATAGATCCGGCAGGGGTGTATGGCTACACCTTC.

This clonotype was detected a few times. The chain uses TRBV12-5 and TRBJ2-5, with D perhaps TRBD1 (5 bases). Trimming pared 5 bases from V and 8 bases from J, leaving 12 bases between. Germline V lookup: CDR1 LGHNT, CDR2 FRNRAP. This CDR3 contains 12 residues. CDR3 coding DNA: TGTGCTAGTGGTCCGGAAGGGGTTACCCAGTACTTC. This encodes CASGPEGVTQYF. The full variable domain, rest sourced from reference TRBV12-5 and TRBJ2-5, is DARVTQTPRHKVTEMGQEVTMRCQPILGHNTVFWYRQTMMQGLELLAYFRNRAPLDDSGMPKDRFSAEMPDATLATLKIQPSEPRDSAVYFCASGPEGVTQYFGPGTRLLVL.

In its sample, this clonotype was seen many times. The V and J genes are TRBV19 and TRBJ1-5; 9 nucleotides line up with TRBD1. The germline CDR1 and CDR2 sequences are LNHDA and SQIVND (reference sequence). The V and J ends lost 6 bases and 3 bases, in that order; junction bases with no gene match: 15. The CDR3 runs to 18 residues. For the CDR3, the DNA is TGTGCCAGTAGCCATTCCGGGACAGGGTTTAACTTCAATCAGCCCCAGCATTTT. Protein product: CASSHSGTGFNFNQPQHF.

The gene calls are TRBV7-2 and TRBJ2-3; no reliable D call. This CDR3 comprises 12 residues. Trimming left V 1 base short and J 4 bases short, with 3 bases between. Germline-derived CDR1 and CDR2 are SGHTA and FQGNSA. CDR3 nucleotide sequence: TGTGCCAGCAGCTTAGTTTCAGATACGCAGTATTTT. Amino acid sequence: CASSLVSDTQYF.

This clonotype was seen only a few times. The chain is built from TRBV3-1 and TRBJ2-3, with 7 bases fitting TRBD2. Germline trimming cut 2 bases from V and 6 bases from J; bases unmatched to any gene: 5. The germline V gene has CDR1 LGHDT and CDR2 YNNKEL (reference sequence). This CDR3 comprises 14 residues. The CDR3 region has the DNA TGTGCCAGCAGCCAATCTCTAGCGGAGGATACGCAGTATTTT. It encodes CASSQSLAEDTQYF.

In this sample, this clonotype turned up many times. V and J are TRBV7-8 and TRBJ1-5; D not certain. The CDR3 consists of 15 residues. V was clipped by 1 base and J by 7 bases, with 14 bases between them. Germline V gives CDR1 SGHVS, CDR2 FQNEAQ. The CDR3 DNA follows: TGTGCCAGCAGCTTAGATGGGTCATCGAGGCAGCCCCAGCATTTT. Amino acid sequence: CASSLDGSSRQPQHF.

This clonotype was recorded a few times. The chain links TRBV7-2 to TRBJ2-1, with 9 bases aligning to TRBD1. V lost 0 bases, J lost 1 base, and 7 bases stayed unmatched. The CDR3 contains 18 residues. Germline V gene sequence: CDR1 SGHTA, CDR2 FQGNSA. This CDR3 is CASSLALQGALSYNEQFF. Written as DNA, the CDR3 is TGTGCCAGCAGCTTAGCCCTACAGGGGGCGTTATCCTACAATGAGCAGTTCTTC.

This sequence joins TRBV28 and TRBJ1-2, with D possibly TRBD1 on 5 matching bases. Germline-derived CDR1 and CDR2 are MDHEN and SYDVKM. The CDR3 covers 13 residues. V was cut by 2 bases and J by 3 bases, with 7 bases left in between. CDR3 amino acids: CASSLGGDYGYTF. The CDR3 bases are TGTGCCAGCAGTTTAGGGGGGGACTATGGCTACACCTTC.